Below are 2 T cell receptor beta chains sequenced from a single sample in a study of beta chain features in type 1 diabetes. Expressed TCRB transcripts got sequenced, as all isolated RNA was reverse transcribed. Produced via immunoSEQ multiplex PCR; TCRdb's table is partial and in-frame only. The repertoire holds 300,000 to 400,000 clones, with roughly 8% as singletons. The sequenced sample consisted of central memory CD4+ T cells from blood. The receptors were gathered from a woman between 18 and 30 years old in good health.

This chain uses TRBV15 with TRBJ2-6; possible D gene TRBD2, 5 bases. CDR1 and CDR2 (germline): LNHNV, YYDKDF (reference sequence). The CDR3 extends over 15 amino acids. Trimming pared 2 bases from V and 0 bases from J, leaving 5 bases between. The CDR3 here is CATSRRGSGANVLTF. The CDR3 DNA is TGTGCCACCAGCAGACGGGGCTCTGGGGCCAACGTCCTGACTTTC.

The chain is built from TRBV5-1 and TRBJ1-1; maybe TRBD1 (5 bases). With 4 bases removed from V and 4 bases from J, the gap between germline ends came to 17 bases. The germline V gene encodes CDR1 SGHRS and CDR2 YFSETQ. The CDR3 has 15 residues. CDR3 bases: TGCGCCAGCAGCCTTGGTGGGGCTTCTGGCACTGAAGCTTTCTTT. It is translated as CASSLGGASGTEAFF.